This TCR beta chain was captured in a study of shared clonotypes between healthy human individuals. On the study more broadly: The study enrolled a couple of women and a few men aged 18 to 49.

The CDR3 extends over 14 amino acids. The V gene's germline CDR1 is SGHNT and CDR2 YYREEE (reference sequence). TCRdb keeps only in-frame clones here, not all; method: immunoSEQ multiplex PCR. The sample includes 2 million to 2.5 million clones, 93% seen only once; the top ten take roughly 0.39%. In regard to this clone: At one of its ends the junction is not consistent with the germline gene, which may arise from a read error.

The chain combines TRBV5-4 with TRBJ2-7; D unresolved. This TCR was recovered from a man aged 18-30 years in good health. Some clones in this sample may be carry-over from other donors' samples. Sequenced input: naive CD4+ T cells from PBMCs. Subset of the sample: CD45RA+ positively selected. The CDR3 bases are TGTGCCAGCAGCGGCATAGGACGTTCCTCCGAGCAGTACTTC. Its protein product is CASSGIGRSSEQYF.